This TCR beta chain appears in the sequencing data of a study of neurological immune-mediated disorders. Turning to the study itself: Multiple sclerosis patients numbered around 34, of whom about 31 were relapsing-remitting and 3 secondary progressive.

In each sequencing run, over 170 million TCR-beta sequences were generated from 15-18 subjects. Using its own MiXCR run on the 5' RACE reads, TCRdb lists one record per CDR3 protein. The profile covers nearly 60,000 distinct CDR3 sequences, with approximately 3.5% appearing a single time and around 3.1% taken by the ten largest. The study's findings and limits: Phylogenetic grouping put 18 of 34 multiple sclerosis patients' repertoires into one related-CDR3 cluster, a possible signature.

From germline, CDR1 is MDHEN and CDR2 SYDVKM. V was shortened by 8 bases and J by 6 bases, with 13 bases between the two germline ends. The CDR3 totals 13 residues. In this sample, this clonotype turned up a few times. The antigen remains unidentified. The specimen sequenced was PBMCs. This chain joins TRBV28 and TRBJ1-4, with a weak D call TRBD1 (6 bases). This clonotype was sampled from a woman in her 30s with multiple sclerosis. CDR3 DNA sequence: TGTGCCAGCCTCAGGGCAGGGGATGAAAAACTGTTTTTT. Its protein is CASLRAGDEKLFF. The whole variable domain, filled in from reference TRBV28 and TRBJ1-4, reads DVKVTQSSRYLVKRTGEKVFLECVQDMDHENMFWYRQDPGLGLRLIYFSYDVKMKEKGDIPEGYSVSREKKERFSLILESASTNQTSMYLCASLRAGDEKLFFGSGTQLSVL.